This T cell receptor (beta chain) was identified in a study of blood T cell repertoires in COVID-19. Study as a whole: The United States, Italy and Spain were the sources of the acute and convalescent COVID-19 samples. In each case, the material was cDNA or gDNA derived from T cells, B-cell-depleted T cells, or PBMCs.

Enrolment of Seattle patients took place during active infection, and they were followed longitudinally. Authors' analysis steps: Reference gene primer amplification in the assay estimated nucleated cell counts. Libraries were prepared by immunoSEQ multiplex PCR; TCRdb keeps only in-frame clonotypes and omits some of them. The DNA was the basis for D and trimming; V, J and clone size are from that table. Seen here are about 180,000 clones, approximately 88% observed once, and the top ten hold over 6.5%. This clone is a singleton in its sample. V gave up 7 bases and J gave up 1 base, with 7 bases separating them. CDR1 is MDHEN, CDR2 SYDVKM, per germline. The length of the CDR3 is 12 residues.

The chain has TRBV28 and TRBJ1-1; D is ambiguous. The sequencing input was peripheral blood. This TCR was recovered from a woman in her 40s with COVID-19, enrolled during active disease. The CDR3, as DNA: TGTGCCAGCAATACGGGGAACACTGAAGCTTTCTTT. Translation gives CASNTGNTEAFF.